These 23 T cell receptor beta chains originate from one sample sequenced in a study of blood T cell repertoires in COVID-19 (dated by TCRdb to 2019 to 2021). The library was made by the immunoSEQ multiplex PCR assay. The table comes from immuneACCESS by way of TCRdb, which keeps in-frame sequences with V and J called. Part of the clones is missing from these tables; in studies checked, under half for an unresolved V gene and the rest for unknown reasons. Counted in this sample were about 120,000 clones; 65% to 90% of them appeared once. The biggest ten clones account for around 10% of the sample. The sample consisted of peripheral blood. The receptors were gathered from a human donor in a cohort sampled during active COVID-19.

A single count supports this clone. V is TRBV3-1 (or the pseudogene TRBV3-2) and J is TRBJ2-1, with 9 nucleotides matching TRBD2. CDR1 is LGHDT and CDR2 is YNNKEL in the germline V gene (reference sequence). The junction had 6 bases not matched to a gene; V was cut back by 2 bases and J by 4 bases. There are 16 residues in the CDR3. CDR3 sequence reads: CASSQSSGAGYNEQFF. CDR3 bases: TGTGCCAGCAGCCAATCTAGCGGGGCGGGGTACAATGAGCAGTTCTTC.

J is TRBJ1-4 and V is TRBV5-1, with D possibly matching TRBD1 (5 bases). From germline, CDR1 is SGHRS and CDR2 YFSETQ. The CDR3 contains 14 residues. Trimming cost V 4 bases and J 7 bases, with 14 bases left between them. DNA of the CDR3: TGCGCCAGCAGCCGTGACAGAACGGGTGAAAAACTGTTTTTT. Its protein is CASSRDRTGEKLFF.

The gene calls are TRBV5-6 and TRBJ2-5, with TRBD1 identical over 9 bases. This CDR3 has 14 residues. V was pared by 4 bases and J by 4 bases, with 5 bases of the junction left unmatched. Germline CDR1 and CDR2: SGHDT and YYEEEE. The CDR3 region has the DNA TGTGCCAGCAGCCCGGGGGGACAGGGAGAGACCCAGTACTTC. This gives the protein CASSPGGQGETQYF.

The rearrangement uses TRBV5-4 and TRBJ2-1; TRBD2 matches 15 bases. Looked up from germline, CDR1 is SGHNT and CDR2 is YYREEE (reference sequence). With 4 bases clipped from V and 4 bases from J, the junction kept 3 bases outside the gene matches. This CDR3 has 16 amino acids. The CDR3 spells CASSKGTSGGYNEQFF. DNA for the CDR3: TGTGCCAGCAGCAAAGGGACTAGCGGGGGGTACAATGAGCAGTTCTTC.

This clone was seen a few times. The chain has TRBV18 and TRBJ2-3, with 11 bases lining up with TRBD1. V lost 1 base and J lost 1; bases outside the gene matches: 1. The germline V gene encodes CDR1 KGHSH and CDR2 LQKENI. The CDR3 is 16 residues long. Here the CDR3 DNA reads TGTGCCAGCTCACCACAGGGACAGGGGGGCACAGATACGCAGTATTTT. This codes for CASSPQGQGGTDTQYF. The full variable domain, rest sourced from reference TRBV18 and TRBJ2-3, is NAGVMQNPRHLVRRRGQEARLRCSPMKGHSHVYWYRQLPEEGLKFMVYLQKENIIDESGMPKERFSAEFPKEGPSILRIQQVVRGDSAAYFCASSPQGQGGTDTQYFGPGTRLTVL.

The V gene is TRBV7-9, the J gene TRBJ1-5; possibly TRBD1 for D (5 bases). The CDR3 runs 14 residues. Trimming took off 1 base at V and 4 bases at J, with 8 bases between the two ends. CDR1 is SEHNR and CDR2 is FQNEAQ in the germline V gene (reference sequence). The CDR3 reads CASSLVGRNQPQHF. The DNA for the CDR3 is TGTGCCAGCAGCTTAGTGGGGCGTAATCAGCCCCAGCATTTT.

The chain employs TRBV18 and TRBJ1-6; tentatively, D is TRBD1 (5 bases). The CDR3 runs to 16 residues. V shed 3 bases and J shed 10 bases, with 19 bases lying between them. CDR1 and CDR2 from the germline V gene are KGHSH and LQKENI. The CDR3 sequence is CASSPGQGSLGSPLHF. In DNA form, the CDR3 reads TGTGCCAGCTCACCCGGCCAGGGTTCCCTGGGATCACCCCTCCACTTT.

The chain employs TRBV29-1 and TRBJ2-7; D may be TRBD1 (5 bases). The germline V gene has CDR1 SQVTM and CDR2 ANQGSEA. The V and J ends lost 0 bases and 3 bases respectively, with 12 bases between them. The CDR3 runs to 14 residues. Here the CDR3 reads CSVEDGARSYEQYF. DNA of the CDR3: TGCAGCGTTGAAGATGGGGCCAGGAGCTACGAGCAGTACTTC.

The J gene is TRBJ2-3, the V gene TRBV7-2; TRBD2 agrees at 9 bases. The CDR3 runs 14 residues. From germline, CDR1 is SGHTA and CDR2 FQGNSA. V trimming: 1 base; J trimming: 4 bases; junction bases outside the gene matches: 0. The CDR3 here is CASSLVAGADTQYF. As DNA, the CDR3 is TGTGCCAGCAGCTTAGTAGCGGGGGCAGATACGCAGTATTTT.

The rearrangement links TRBV2 to TRBJ1-3; 7 bases are shared with TRBD1. The germline V gene has CDR1 SNHLY and CDR2 FYNNEI. The J segment lost 4 bases and the V segment lost 6 bases, leaving 9 bases of the junction unmatched. The CDR3 consists of 15 residues. The CDR3 is CASSYVQGGGNTIYF. Written as DNA, the CDR3 is TGTGCCAGCAGCTATGTCCAGGGGGGAGGAAACACCATATATTTT.

The V gene is TRBV21-1, the J gene TRBJ2-7; the table assigns TRBD1, which was not confirmed against the DNA. TRBV21-1 is termed a pseudogene. The CDR3 consists of 14 residues. The chain's CDR3 is CASTHGTRSYEQYF. The DNA for the CDR3 is TGTGCCAGCACCCACGGGACAAGATCCTACGAGCAGTACTTC.

This chain connects TRBV5-6 to TRBJ2-7; D perhaps matches TRBD1 (6 bases). Trimming removed 2 bases at V and 2 bases at J, with 11 bases between. The germline V gene has CDR1 SGHDT and CDR2 YYEEEE. CDR3 length equals 14 residues. The CDR3 reads CASSFADRTYEQYF. As DNA, the CDR3 is TGTGCCAGCAGCTTCGCGGACAGAACCTACGAGCAGTACTTC.

The chain combines TRBV9 with TRBJ2-3, with 8 positions matching TRBD2. Germline CDR1 and CDR2: SGDLS and YYNGEE. This CDR3 is built from 17 residues. V gave up 0 bases and J gave up 1 base; unmatched junction bases: 7. As DNA, the CDR3 is TGTGCCAGCAGCGTAGGTCCGGGGGGGTGGCGCACAGATACGCAGTATTTT. It translates to CASSVGPGGWRTDTQYF.

The chain links TRBV7-8 to TRBJ1-4; no definite D call. This CDR3 has 14 residues. The germline V and J ends were trimmed by 1 base and 5 bases, with 8 bases remaining between them. From germline, CDR1 is SGHVS and CDR2 FQNEAQ. This CDR3 is CASSLGRLNEKLFF. Written as DNA, the CDR3 is TGTGCCAGCAGCTTAGGGCGGTTAAATGAAAAACTGTTTTTT.

The rearrangement links TRBV7-9 to TRBJ1-2; TRBD1 matches 10 bases. Germline lookup yields CDR1 SEHNR and CDR2 FQNEAQ (reference sequence). The junction had 1 base not matched to a gene; V was cut back by 3 bases and J by 6 bases. The CDR3 sequence is 13 residues long. CDR3 in DNA: TGTGCCAGCAGCTTCGGGACAGGGGATGGCTACACCTTC. It encodes CASSFGTGDGYTF.

This clone was counted a few times. This chain connects TRBV29-1 to TRBJ2-7; 8 positions match TRBD1. Germline CDR1 SQVTM, CDR2 ANQGSEA. CDR3 length equals 19 residues. The V gene end was trimmed by 0 bases and the J gene end by 0 bases; junction bases not matched to a gene: 16. In DNA form, the CDR3 reads TGCAGCGTTGAAGATCCTCTGTGGACAGGGCCAATCCGCTCCTACGAGCAGTACTTC. Translating it yields CSVEDPLWTGPIRSYEQYF.

The CDR3 nucleotides are TGTGCCAGCAGCTTCGGGACAGGGGCGTCTGGCACTGAAGCTTTCTTT. Its translation: CASSFGTGASGTEAFF. The gene calls are TRBV5-5 and TRBJ1-1; TRBD1 matches at 10 bases. The CDR3 length is 16 residues. Per germline, CDR1 SGHKS and CDR2 YYEKEE (reference sequence). V was pared by 2 bases and J by 4 bases, with 8 bases of the junction left unmatched.

The rearrangement joins TRBV10-3 to TRBJ2-7; 9 positions match TRBD2. Germline loops: CDR1 ENHRY, CDR2 SYGVKD. This CDR3 contains 13 residues. The J segment lost 2 bases and the V segment lost 8 bases, leaving 4 bases of the junction unmatched. The CDR3 DNA follows: TGTGCCATCGCTCCTAGCGGGACCTACGAGCAGTACTTC. Amino acid sequence: CAIAPSGTYEQYF.

V usage is TRBV6-2 or TRBV6-3 and J usage is TRBJ1-1; D may be TRBD1 (6 bases). The CDR3 contains 17 residues. V lost 0 bases and J lost 1, with 15 bases in between. The germline V gene has CDR1 MNHEY and CDR2 SVGEGT. The CDR3 DNA follows: TGTGCCAGCAGTTACTCTAGGCAGGGGAAAGGGAACACTGAAGCTTTCTTT. It translates to CASSYSRQGKGNTEAFF.

The genes are TRBV13 and TRBJ2-3; 10 nucleotides align to TRBD2. Germline values: CDR1 PRHDT, CDR2 FYEKMQ (reference sequence). The CDR3 spans 17 residues. V shed 5 bases, J shed 4 bases, and the junction held 12 bases outside the gene matches. The chain's CDR3 is CASSTRSGGAYSDTQYF. In DNA form, the CDR3 reads TGTGCCAGCAGCACGAGAAGCGGGGGGGCCTACTCAGATACGCAGTATTTT. The complete variable domain, with remaining parts taken from reference TRBV13 and TRBJ2-3, reads AAGVIQSPRHLIKEKRETATLKCYPIPRHDTVYWYQQGPGQDPQFLISFYEKMQSDKGSIPDRFSAQQFSDYHSELNMSSLELGDSALYFCASSTRSGGAYSDTQYFGPGTRLTVL.

CDR3 amino acids: CASSGRNTEAFF. The CDR3, as DNA: TGTGCCAGTAGTGGCCGTAACACTGAAGCTTTCTTT. The chain joins TRBV19 to TRBJ1-1; no clear D. V dropped 5 bases and J dropped 2 bases, with 6 bases sitting between them. This CDR3 comprises 12 residues. The germline V gene encodes CDR1 LNHDA and CDR2 SQIVND (reference sequence). Looking up the rest from reference TRBV19 and TRBJ1-1 gives the full variable domain: DGGITQSPKYLFRKEGQNVTLSCEQNLNHDAMYWYRQDPGQGLRLIYYSQIVNDFQKGDIAEGYSVSREKKESFPLTVTSAQKNPTAFYLCASSGRNTEAFFGQGTRLTVV.

V is TRBV29-1 and J is TRBJ2-3, with TRBD2 identical over 10 bases. The V and J ends lost 3 bases and 1 base, in that order; junction bases with no gene match: 7. In germline, CDR1 is SQVTM, CDR2 ANQGSEA. This CDR3 is 16 amino acids long. The DNA of the CDR3 is TGCAGCGTTGATAGGGTAGCGGGGGGAGGCACAGATACGCAGTATTTT. It is translated as CSVDRVAGGGTDTQYF.

This chain links TRBV15 with TRBJ2-5; D not certain. The CDR3 covers 15 residues. Germline loops: CDR1 LNHNV, CDR2 YYDKDF (reference sequence). V lost 0 bases to trimming and J lost 5 bases, with 13 bases between them. The CDR3 DNA is TGTGCCACCAGCAGAGATGGCCAGCTCGGGGAGACCCAGTACTTC. It specifies CATSRDGQLGETQYF.